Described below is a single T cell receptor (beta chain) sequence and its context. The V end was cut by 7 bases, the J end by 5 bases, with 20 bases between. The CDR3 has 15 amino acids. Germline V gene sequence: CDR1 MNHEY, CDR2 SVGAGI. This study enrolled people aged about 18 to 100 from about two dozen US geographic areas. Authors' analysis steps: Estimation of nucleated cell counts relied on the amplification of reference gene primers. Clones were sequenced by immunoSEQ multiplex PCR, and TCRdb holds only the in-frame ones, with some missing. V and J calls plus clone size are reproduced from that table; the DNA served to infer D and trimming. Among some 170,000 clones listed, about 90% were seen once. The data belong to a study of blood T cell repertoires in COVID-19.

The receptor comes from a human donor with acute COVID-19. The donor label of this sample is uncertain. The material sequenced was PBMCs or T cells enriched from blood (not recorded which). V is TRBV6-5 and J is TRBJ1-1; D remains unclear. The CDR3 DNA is TGTGCCAGCATCCTAGGCCCTCGTCGAGGGACTGAAGCTTTCTTT. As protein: CASILGPRRGTEAFF.